Each of the 25 T cell receptor beta chains below was sequenced from the same sample in a study of regulatory T cells in long-lasting Graves disease. The authors built TCR beta libraries using iRepertoire HTBI primers and Arm-PCR of CDR3 regions. TCRdb passed the multiplex PCR reads through MiXCR, listing each CDR3 protein once. The sample yields approximately 560,000 distinct CDR3 sequences, 15% to 20% seen once. Time point indicated: newly diagnosed GD, antithyroid drugs for less than 3 months. Extracted PBMC RNA gave rise to the TCR library. This sample also appeared in a second study, on T cells in Graves' hyperthyroidism and ophthalmopathy.

The material sequenced was peripheral blood mononuclear cells (PBMCs), taken at new diagnosis, from a patient treated with antithyroid drugs. All receptors come from a man between 18 and 35 years old with Graves disease.

This sequence joins TRBV7-2 and TRBJ1-2; D call uncertain. The germline V gene encodes CDR1 SGHTA and CDR2 FQGNSA. Trimming left V 1 base short and J 4 bases short, with 13 bases between. This CDR3 is built from 15 residues. CDR3 in amino acids: CASSLGRRTVYGYTF. CDR3 sequence (DNA): TGTGCCAGCAGCTTAGGTCGACGGACCGTCTATGGCTACACCTTC.

This clonotype has a handful of counts. The V and J genes are TRBV7-9 and TRBJ1-1; a possible D gene is TRBD1 (5 bases). The CDR3 sequence is 12 residues long. CDR1 and CDR2 (germline): SEHNR, FQNEAQ (reference sequence). Trimming shortened V by 4 bases and J by 7 bases, and 10 bases separated the two germline ends. CDR3 loop: CASSSGLDEAFF. The DNA for the CDR3 is TGTGCCAGCAGCTCAGGGTTGGATGAAGCTTTCTTT.

This clonotype was counted a few times. The rearrangement joins TRBV20-1 to TRBJ1-3; no clear D gene. The germline CDR1 and CDR2 sequences are DFQATT and SNEGSKA (reference sequence). The CDR3 is 12 residues long. V shed 3 bases and J shed 9 bases, with 12 bases lying between them. The CDR3 region has the DNA TGCAGTGCTAGTCACCGCACGGGCACCATATATTTT. It specifies CSASHRTGTIYF.

This clonotype occurred a few times. One end of the junction does not line up with germline, which may come from a read error. The chain recombines TRBV7-3 with TRBJ2-3, with no clear D. This CDR3 is 13 amino acids long. Germline V lookup: CDR1 SGHTA, CDR2 FQGTGA. Written as DNA, the CDR3 is TGTGCCAGCAGCTTAACGGTGGTAGATAGGCAGTATTTT. This sequence encodes CASSLTVVDRQYF.

This clonotype has at least ten counts. The chain has TRBV3-1 and TRBJ2-7; D not certain. The germline CDR1 and CDR2 sequences are LGHDT and YNNKEL (reference sequence). This CDR3 contains 11 residues. V was shortened by 1 base and J by 7 bases, with 5 bases between the two germline ends. The CDR3 region has the DNA TGTGCCAGCAGCCAAGGACCAGAGCAGTACTTC. It encodes CASSQGPEQYF.

For the CDR3, the DNA is TGTGCCAGCTCCCCGGCGGGCCTCCTGAACGAGCAGTACTTC. This codes for CASSPAGLLNEQYF. The chain employs TRBV3-1 and TRBJ2-7; possible D gene TRBD2, 5 bases. The CDR3 length is 14 residues. CDR1 is LGHDT and CDR2 is YNNKEL in the germline V gene (reference sequence). V lost 8 bases and J 5 bases, leaving 19 bases between the germline ends.

This clonotype was counted ten times or more. The CDR3 DNA reads TGTGCCAGCAGCTTGGGACAACTAAAGGGCCACGAGCAGTACTTC. Its protein is CASSLGQLKGHEQYF. The chain recombines TRBV5-6 with TRBJ2-7, with D unclear. Germline V gives CDR1 SGHDT, CDR2 YYEEEE. The CDR3 totals 15 residues. V was cut by 0 bases and J by 5 bases, with 15 bases left in between. Together with reference TRBV5-6 and TRBJ2-7, the CDR3 gives the full variable domain: DAGVTQSPTHLIKTRGQQVTLRCSPKSGHDTVSWYQQALGQGPQFIFQYYEEEERQRGNFPDRFSGHQFPNYSSELNVNALLLGDSALYLCASSLGQLKGHEQYFGPGTRLTVT.

The V call is TRBV7-9, the J call TRBJ2-7, with 11 bases matching TRBD1. V was pared by 7 bases and J by 0 bases, with 5 bases of the junction left unmatched. CDR1 and CDR2 (germline): SEHNR, FQNEAQ (reference sequence). The CDR3 is made up of 15 amino acids. The CDR3 here is CASTPGQGVSYEQYF. The CDR3 region has the DNA TGTGCCAGCACGCCGGGACAGGGGGTCTCCTACGAGCAGTACTTC. The whole variable domain, remainder taken from reference TRBV7-9 and TRBJ2-7, is DTGVSQNPRHKITKRGQNVTFRCDPISEHNRLYWYRQTLGQGPEFLTYFQNEAQLEKSRLLSDRFSAERPKGSFSTLEIQRTEQGDSAMYLCASTPGQGVSYEQYFGPGTRLTVT.

The genes are TRBV12-3 or TRBV12-4 and TRBJ1-4; D uncertain. CDR3 length: 14 residues. V was shortened by 4 bases and J by 11 bases, with 17 bases between the two germline ends. The CDR3 protein is CASSSGGLFLKLFF. The CDR3 nucleotides are TGTGCCAGCAGTTCGGGAGGGCTCTTTTTGAAACTGTTTTTT.

This clonotype came up many times. V is TRBV13 and J is TRBJ2-3, with D maybe TRBD1 (6 bases). Germline assignment: CDR1 PRHDT and CDR2 FYEKMQ (reference sequence). The length of the CDR3 is 15 residues. V shed 1 base and J shed 3 bases, with 11 bases lying between them. CDR3 coding DNA: TGTGCCAGCAGCTTAGAACAGGGTGTTACAGATACGCAGTATTTT. This translates into CASSLEQGVTDTQYF.

In this sample, this clonotype turned up a few times. The chain employs TRBV28 and TRBJ2-4, with D unresolved. The germline V gene has CDR1 MDHEN and CDR2 SYDVKM. Between the trimmed V and J ends, which lost 3 bases and 6 bases, there was a span of 12 bases. The length of the CDR3 is 14 residues. The DNA of the CDR3 is TGTGCCAGCAGTTTGATGGACCACGGAAACATTCAGTACTTC. Residues: CASSLMDHGNIQYF. The whole variable domain, filled in from reference TRBV28 and TRBJ2-4, reads DVKVTQSSRYLVKRTGEKVFLECVQDMDHENMFWYRQDPGLGLRLIYFSYDVKMKEKGDIPEGYSVSREKKERFSLILESASTNQTSMYLCASSLMDHGNIQYFGAGTRLSVL.

This clonotype was observed at least ten times. The chain couples TRBV12-3 or TRBV12-4 to TRBJ2-7; possible D gene TRBD2, 6 bases. Trimming took off 2 bases at V and 0 bases at J, with 11 bases between the two ends. The CDR3 loop spans 15 amino acids. In DNA, the CDR3 is TGTGCCAGCAGTTTACTTAGCGGACACTCCTACGAGCAGTACTTC. Its protein is CASSLLSGHSYEQYF.

This clonotype appeared many times. The rearrangement links TRBV6-2 or TRBV6-3 to TRBJ2-2; D is perhaps TRBD2 (5 bases). The CDR3 consists of 16 residues. The V gene's germline CDR1 is MNHEY and CDR2 SVGEGT. Between the trimmed V and J ends, which lost 2 bases and 0 bases, there was a span of 10 bases. The CDR3 loop is CASSYVGVANTGELFF. The DNA of the CDR3 is TGTGCCAGCAGTTACGTGGGAGTCGCGAACACCGGGGAGCTGTTTTTT.

The gene calls are TRBV9 and TRBJ1-6; 7 nucleotides match TRBD1. CDR1 and CDR2 from the germline V gene are SGDLS and YYNGEE. With V trimmed by 4 bases and J by 6 bases, 4 bases remained unmatched. This CDR3 contains 14 residues. This CDR3 is CASSQTGTNSPLHF. Here the CDR3 DNA reads TGTGCCAGCAGCCAGACAGGGACTAATTCACCCCTCCACTTT.

The chain has TRBV20-1 and TRBJ2-3; D perhaps matches TRBD2 (6 bases). CDR1 and CDR2 from the germline V gene are DFQATT and SNEGSKA (reference sequence). This CDR3 has 13 residues. The V gene lost 3 bases and the J gene lost 3 bases, with 10 bases spanning the gap. CDR3 residues: CSASLAGTDTQYF. The CDR3 DNA sequence: TGCAGTGCTAGTCTGGCGGGAACAGATACGCAGTATTTT.

There are a few counts of this clonotype. The V gene is TRBV29-1, the J gene TRBJ1-1; maybe TRBD1 (5 bases). V was pared by 4 bases and J by 1 base, with 7 bases between. The length of the CDR3 is 12 residues. The germline V gene has CDR1 SQVTM and CDR2 ANQGSEA. The CDR3 region has the DNA TGCAGCGTTGGGGGGAGGAACACTGAAGCTTTCTTT. This encodes CSVGGRNTEAFF.

This clonotype was seen more than once but under ten times. The rearrangement uses TRBV20-1 and TRBJ2-1; 8 positions match TRBD2. V shed 0 bases and J 4 bases; nucleotides not matched to a gene: 2. The CDR3 has 14 amino acids. Germline lookup yields CDR1 DFQATT and CDR2 SNEGSKA (reference sequence). DNA of the CDR3: TGCAGTGCTAGAGATAGCGGGAAATACAATGAGCAGTTCTTC. Its protein product is CSARDSGKYNEQFF.

This clonotype was seen repeatedly, ten times or more. The chain links TRBV11-2 to TRBJ2-1, with D possibly being TRBD2 (6 bases). The CDR3 runs to 15 residues. In germline, CDR1 is SGHAT, CDR2 FQNNGV. V shed 0 bases and J shed 5 bases, with 11 bases lying between them. The CDR3 region has the DNA TGTGCCAGCAGCTTAGATGCCGGGGGTAACAATGAGCAGTTCTTC. Translation: CASSLDAGGNNEQFF.

The chain recombines TRBV7-2 with TRBJ2-1; D may be TRBD2 (6 bases). CDR1 and CDR2 (germline): SGHTA, FQGNSA. Between the trimmed V and J ends, which lost 4 bases and 3 bases, there was a span of 16 bases. This CDR3 has 16 residues. The CDR3 DNA follows: TGTGCCAGCAGCTCGCGGGGCGGATTCAACTACAATGAGCAGTTCTTC. Residues: CASSSRGGFNYNEQFF.

The table lists this clonotype with a few counts. This chain connects TRBV20-1 to TRBJ1-3; D perhaps matches TRBD1 (5 bases). Per germline, CDR1 DFQATT and CDR2 SNEGSKA (reference sequence). This CDR3 spans 17 amino acids. Deletions cut 1 base from V and 1 base from J, with 17 bases between. CDR3 protein: CSARGDGLRQSGNTIYF. CDR3 nucleotides: TGCAGTGCTAGAGGGGACGGCCTCCGTCAGTCTGGAAACACCATATATTTT.

The sample holds many counts of this clonotype. The rearrangement uses TRBV2 and TRBJ2-7; 9 bases are a match to TRBD2. The V gene's germline CDR1 is SNHLY and CDR2 FYNNEI. The length of the CDR3 is 15 residues. Germline trimming cut 4 bases from V and 6 bases from J; bases unmatched to any gene: 10. CDR3 loop: CASSASSGATSEQYF. CDR3 in DNA: TGTGCCAGCAGTGCCTCTAGCGGGGCGACTAGCGAGCAGTACTTC.

This clonotype has a handful of counts. V usage is TRBV5-1 and J usage is TRBJ2-3; 11 nucleotides align to TRBD2. The germline CDR1 and CDR2 sequences are SGHRS and YFSETQ. The CDR3 contains 18 residues. Losses at the gene ends were 4 bases for V and 1 base for J; bases not matched to a gene: 11. CDR3 DNA: TGCGCCAGCAGCCCCGAGCGTAGCGGGAGGGGACGCACAGATACGCAGTATTTT. This codes for CASSPERSGRGRTDTQYF.

This clonotype was seen more than once but under ten times. The chain recombines TRBV28 with TRBJ1-2; D not certain. This CDR3 comprises 12 residues. V dropped 6 bases and J dropped 3 bases, with 8 bases sitting between them. Per germline, CDR1 MDHEN and CDR2 SYDVKM. CDR3 sequence: CASRTVDYGYTF. The CDR3 nucleotides read TGTGCCAGCAGGACTGTCGACTATGGCTACACCTTC.

The table lists this clonotype with many counts. The junction shows a germline mismatch at one end, possibly a read error. The chain employs TRBV5-1 and TRBJ2-1; 12 bases line up with TRBD2. CDR1 is SGHRS, CDR2 YFSETQ, per germline. CDR3 length: 16 amino acids. CDR3 in amino acids: CASSPTGLAGYNEQFF. The CDR3 DNA sequence: TGTGCCAGCAGCCCCACGGGACTAGCGGGCTACAATGAGCAGTTCTTC.

In this sample, this clonotype turned up a few times. This sequence joins TRBV6-1 and TRBJ1-5, with D possibly being TRBD1 (5 bases). The CDR3 extends over 16 amino acids. CDR1 and CDR2 from the germline V gene are MNHNS and SASEGT. V was shortened by 6 bases and J by 4 bases, with 19 bases between the two germline ends. The CDR3 DNA is TGTGCCAGCAGAAGTAACAGGAATCCGAAGAATCAGCCCCAGCATTTT. Translated, it gives CASRSNRNPKNQPQHF.